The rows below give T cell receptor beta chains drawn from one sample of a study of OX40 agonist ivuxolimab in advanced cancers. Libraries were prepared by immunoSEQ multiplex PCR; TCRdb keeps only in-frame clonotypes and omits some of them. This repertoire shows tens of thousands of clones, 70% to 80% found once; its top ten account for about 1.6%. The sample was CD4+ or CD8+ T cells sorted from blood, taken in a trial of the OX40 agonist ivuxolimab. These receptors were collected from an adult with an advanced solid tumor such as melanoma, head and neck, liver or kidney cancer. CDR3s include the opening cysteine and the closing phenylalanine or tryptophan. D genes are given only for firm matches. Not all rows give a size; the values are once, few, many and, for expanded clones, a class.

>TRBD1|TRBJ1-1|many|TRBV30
CACPTGRGNTEAFF
TGTGCCTGTCCGACAGGGCGAGGGAACACTGAAGCTTTCTTT
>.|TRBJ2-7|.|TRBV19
CAILKKGQPYEQYF
TGTGCCATACTAAAAAAGGGGCAGCCCTACGAGCAGTACTTC
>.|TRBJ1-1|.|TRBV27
CASSFRQGTEAFF
TGTGCCAGCAGTTTTAGACAAGGGACTGAAGCTTTCTTT
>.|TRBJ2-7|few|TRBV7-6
CASSLVGGRNEQYF
TGTGCCAGCAGCTTAGTGGGGGGGCGTAACGAGCAGTACTTC
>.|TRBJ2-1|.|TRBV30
CACTLRPGAQNEQFF
TGTGCCTGTACCTTACGGCCAGGGGCTCAGAATGAGCAGTTCTTC
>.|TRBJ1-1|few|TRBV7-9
CASSPNTGNTEAFF
TGTGCCAGCAGCCCGAACACAGGGAACACTGAAGCTTTCTTT
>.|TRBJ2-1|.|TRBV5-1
CASSLVTSNEQFF
TGCGCCAGCAGCTTGGTCACTAGCAATGAGCAGTTCTTC
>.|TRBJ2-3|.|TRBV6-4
CASSDEGGASTQYF
TGTGCCAGCAGTGATGAGGGGGGCGCGTCTACGCAGTATTTT
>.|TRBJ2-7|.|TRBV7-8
CASSLRGYEQYF
TGTGCCAGCAGCTTAAGGGGCTACGAGCAGTACTTC
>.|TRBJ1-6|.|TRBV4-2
CASSLVEGSPLHF
TGTGCCAGCAGCTTGGTCGAGGGCTCGCCCCTCCACTTT
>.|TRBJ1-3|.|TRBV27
CASSRSASSGNTIYF
TGTGCCAGCAGTCGGTCGGCGAGCTCTGGAAACACCATATATTTT
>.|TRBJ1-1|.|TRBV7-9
CASSLWAAWMNTEAFF
TGTGCCAGCAGCTTATGGGCAGCCTGGATGAACACTGAAGCTTTCTTT
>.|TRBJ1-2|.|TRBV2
CASSESLLGRTNYGYTF
TGTGCCAGCAGTGAAAGTCTTCTGGGGCGGACTAACTATGGCTACACCTTC
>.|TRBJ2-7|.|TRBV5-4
CASSLEAISYEQYF
TGTGCCAGCAGCTTGGAAGCTATCTCCTACGAGCAGTACTTC
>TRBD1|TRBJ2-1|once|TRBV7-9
CAAGRGISYNEQFF
TGTGCCGCGGGCAGGGGGATATCCTACAATGAGCAGTTCTTC
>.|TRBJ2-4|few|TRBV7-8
CASSHRDGRAKNIQYF
TGTGCCAGCAGCCACAGGGATGGGCGGGCCAAAAACATTCAGTACTTC
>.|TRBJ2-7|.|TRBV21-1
CASPWGGEQYF
TGTGCCAGCCCCTGGGGGGGCGAGCAGTACTTC
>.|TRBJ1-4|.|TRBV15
CATSRGQGGEKLFF
TGTGCCACCAGCAGAGGCCAGGGTGGGGAAAAACTGTTTTTT
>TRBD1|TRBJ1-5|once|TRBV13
CASSLGSGGQPQHF
TGTGCCAGCAGCTTAGGGTCAGGGGGACAGCCCCAGCATTTT
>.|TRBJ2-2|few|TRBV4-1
CASSQLAPTGELFF
TGCGCCAGCAGCCAACTAGCCCCCACCGGGGAGCTGTTTTTT
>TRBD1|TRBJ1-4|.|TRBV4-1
CASSQVFRGITNEKLFF
TGCGCCAGCAGCCAAGTTTTCAGGGGGATAACTAATGAAAAACTGTTTTTT
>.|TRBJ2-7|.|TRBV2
CASGGSSYEQYF
TGTGCCAGCGGTGGCTCCTCCTACGAGCAGTACTTC
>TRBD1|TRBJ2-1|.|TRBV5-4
CASSSGQAAYNEQFF
TGTGCCAGCAGCTCCGGACAGGCGGCCTACAATGAGCAGTTCTTC
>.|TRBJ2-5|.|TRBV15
CATSRDRVAGETQYF
TGTGCCACCAGCAGAGATCGAGTGGCTGGAGAGACCCAGTACTTC
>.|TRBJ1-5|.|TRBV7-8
CASSLASRSNQPQHF
TGTGCCAGCAGCTTAGCATCACGAAGCAATCAGCCCCAGCATTTT
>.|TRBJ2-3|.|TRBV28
CASTSAGGTDTQYF
TGTGCCAGCACCTCCGCAGGGGGCACAGATACGCAGTATTTT
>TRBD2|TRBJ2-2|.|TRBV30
CAWKPKSPSGGKYRNTGELFF
TGTGCCTGGAAGCCCAAAAGTCCTAGCGGGGGGAAATACAGGAACACCGGGGAGCTGTTTTTT
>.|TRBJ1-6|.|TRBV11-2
CASSLLVTDNSPLHF
TGTGCCAGCAGCTTACTGGTCACCGATAATTCACCCCTCCACTTT
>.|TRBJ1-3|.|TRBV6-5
CASSQAQGSGNTIYF
TGTGCCAGCAGTCAGGCGCAGGGTTCGGGAAACACCATATATTTT
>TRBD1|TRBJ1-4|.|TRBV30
CAWGNRGPTNEKLFF
TGTGCCTGGGGGAACAGGGGGCCGACTAATGAAAAACTGTTTTTT
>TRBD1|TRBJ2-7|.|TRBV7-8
CASSLNKDRGHEQYF
TGTGCCAGCAGCTTAAATAAGGACAGGGGTCACGAGCAGTACTTC
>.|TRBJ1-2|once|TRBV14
CASSQSRASIYGYTF
TGTGCCAGCAGCCAAAGTAGGGCCTCAATCTATGGCTACACCTTC
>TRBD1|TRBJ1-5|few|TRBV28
CASSQIGTGVEPQHF
TGTGCCAGCAGCCAAATAGGGACAGGCGTTGAGCCCCAGCATTTT
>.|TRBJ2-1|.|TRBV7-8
CASSLRAGSRRTGDEQFF
TGTGCCAGCAGCTTACGTGCAGGGTCGAGACGAACAGGCGATGAGCAGTTCTTC
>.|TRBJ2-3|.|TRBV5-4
CASSLGEDTQYF
TGTGCCAGCAGCCTGGGGGAGGATACGCAGTATTTT
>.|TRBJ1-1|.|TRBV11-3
CASQGWGPDTEAFF
TGTGCCAGCCAGGGTTGGGGGCCGGACACTGAAGCTTTCTTT
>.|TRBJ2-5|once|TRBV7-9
CASRQGLETQYF
TGTGCCAGCAGACAGGGATTAGAGACCCAGTACTTC
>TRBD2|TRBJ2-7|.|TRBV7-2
CASSPGAGREYF
TGTGCCAGCAGCCCCGGGGCAGGGAGGGAGTACTTC
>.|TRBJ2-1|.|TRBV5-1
CASSLEDSQTREQFF
TGCGCCAGCAGCTTGGAAGACTCACAGACGCGTGAGCAGTTCTTC
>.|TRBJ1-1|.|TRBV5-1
CASSLKGDTEAFF
TGCGCCAGCAGCTTAAAGGGTGACACTGAAGCTTTCTTT
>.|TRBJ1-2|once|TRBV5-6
CASSLTGRNYGYTF
TGTGCCAGCAGCTTGACAGGGAGAAACTATGGCTACACCTTC
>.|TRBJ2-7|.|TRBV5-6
CASSFSGSYEQYF
TGTGCCAGCAGCTTCTCCGGGAGCTACGAGCAGTACTTC
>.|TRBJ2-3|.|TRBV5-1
CASSSRGSLLDTQYF
TGCGCCAGCAGCTCGAGAGGTTCACTCCTGGATACGCAGTATTTT
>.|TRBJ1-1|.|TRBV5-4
CASSQSLIRGSSEAFF
TGTGCCAGCAGCCAATCGCTCATCAGGGGTTCATCTGAAGCTTTCTTT
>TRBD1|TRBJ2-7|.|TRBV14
CASSPTGTGAKEQYF
TGTGCCAGCAGCCCCACTGGGACAGGAGCTAAGGAGCAGTACTTC
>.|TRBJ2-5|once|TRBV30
CAWSGKQAGGETQYF
TGTGCCTGGAGTGGAAAACAGGCCGGGGGAGAGACCCAGTACTTC
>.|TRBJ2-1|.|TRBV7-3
CASSFSGPYNEQFF
TGTGCCAGCAGCTTTAGCGGCCCCTACAATGAGCAGTTCTTC
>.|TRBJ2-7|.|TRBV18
CASSPPEGEQYF
TGTGCCAGCTCACCACCTGAGGGCGAGCAGTACTTC
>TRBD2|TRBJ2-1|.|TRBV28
CASSLSGSSYNEQFF
TGTGCCAGCAGCCTGAGCGGGAGCTCCTACAATGAGCAGTTCTTC
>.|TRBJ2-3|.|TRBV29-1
CSPVLPRVLIDTQYF
TGCAGCCCTGTCTTGCCCAGGGTTCTTATAGATACGCAGTATTTT
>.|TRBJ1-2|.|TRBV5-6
CASSLVTNYGYTF
TGTGCCAGCAGCTTGGTTACTAACTATGGCTACACCTTC
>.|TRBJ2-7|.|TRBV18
CASSPSSFRTHEQYF
TGTGCCAGCTCACCGAGTAGTTTTCGGACCCACGAGCAGTACTTC
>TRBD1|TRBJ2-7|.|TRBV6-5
CASSYWDRAPYEQYF
TGTGCCAGCAGTTACTGGGACAGGGCCCCCTACGAGCAGTACTTC
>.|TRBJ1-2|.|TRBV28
CASSFGTGIYGYTF
TGTGCCAGCAGTTTCGGTACAGGGATCTATGGCTACACCTTC
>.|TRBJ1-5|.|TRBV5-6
CASSLGGGPFIQPQHF
TGTGCCAGCAGCTTGGGTGGGGGTCCGTTTATACAGCCCCAGCATTTT
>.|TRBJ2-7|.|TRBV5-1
CASSFPGAGTYEQYF
TGCGCCAGCAGCTTCCCGGGGGCAGGGACCTACGAGCAGTACTTC
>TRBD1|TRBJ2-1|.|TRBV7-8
CASSQRFRRDRGFPSSYNEQFF
TGTGCCAGCAGCCAAAGATTTAGGAGGGACAGGGGGTTTCCTAGCTCCTACAATGAGCAGTTCTTC